Given below is one TCR beta chain in context. The antigen remains unidentified. The data originate from a study of cytomegalovirus exposure and HLA in healthy donors. Points from the study as a whole: As confirmed in vitro, a few CMV-associated chains were specific for CMV antigens. Per published accounts, TCR beta sequences correctly predicted the HLA-A and HLA-B alleles of most subjects.

This CDR3 is 16 amino acids long. V shed 0 bases and J 1 base; nucleotides not matched to a gene: 3. The germline gives CDR1 MNHEY, CDR2 SMNVEV (reference sequence). The PCR ran on 60 Vbeta and 13 Jbeta primers. Some clones are missing from TCRdb's copy, which holds only in-frame ones; the method was immunoSEQ multiplex PCR. In the table there are approximately 130,000 clones, approximately 85% of which are singletons. The rearrangement links TRBV27 to TRBJ1-3, with 7 bases that match TRBD1. The specimen was PBMCs. The clonotype originates from a boy under 18 in good health and CMV-seronegative. This CDR3 is CASSLSAGQSGNTIYF. In DNA, the CDR3 is TGTGCCAGCAGTTTATCCGCGGGACAGTCTGGAAACACCATATATTTT.